This entry concerns a single T cell receptor (beta chain). The target antigen is unknown. The CDR3 extends over 15 amino acids. V trimming: 5 bases; J trimming: 1 base; junction bases outside the gene matches: 6. The germline V gene has CDR1 SGHVT and CDR2 SQSDAQ. The data were taken from a study of breast tumors, draining lymph nodes, adjacent tissues. General observations from the study: Tumor and nontumor repertoires were significantly more similar in luminal-like than in basal-like breast cancer. Most tumor T cells seemingly derive from lymph node, then expand in tumor. Data only fit, rather than demonstrated, lymph node origin of most tumor T cells. Tumor TCR diversity was below lymph nodes but above nontumor tissue.

TCRdb independently ran MiXCR on the multiplex PCR reads; one entry per CDR3 protein. The sample lists just under 65,000 distinct CDR3 sequences, approximately 54% occurring once. The chain joins TRBV7-4 to TRBJ2-7, with TRBD1 identical over 9 bases. Sequencing used breast tumor tissue. The receptor's source is a female donor with breast cancer. Some clones in this sample may be carry-over from other donors' samples. This CDR3 is CASSKDRGQSYEQYF. Here the CDR3 DNA reads TGTGCCAGCAGCAAGGACAGGGGACAGTCCTACGAGCAGTACTTC.